This TCR beta chain was sequenced during a study of shared clonotypes between healthy human individuals. The authors ran unsorted PBMC replicate PCRs on 250 to 350 ng DNA, tens of thousands of T cell genomes. This table comes from immunoSEQ multiplex PCR, and its TCRdb copy is limited to in-frame clones, with some not included. The sample lists more than 400,000 clones; about 78% were seen once. Germline CDR1 MDHEN, CDR2 SYDVKM. V lost 3 bases to trimming and J lost 6 bases; unmatched junction nucleotides: 5. The CDR3 length is 15 residues. The V and J genes are TRBV28 and TRBJ2-1; 10 nucleotides line up with TRBD1. Material for sequencing was PBMCs. This clonotype was sampled from a woman aged 40 to 50 in good health. Some clones in this sample may be carry-over from other donors' samples. The CDR3 is CASSFRQGAINEQFF. For the CDR3, the DNA is TGTGCCAGCAGTTTCAGACAGGGGGCTATCAATGAGCAGTTCTTC. The whole variable domain, filled in from reference TRBV28 and TRBJ2-1, reads DVKVTQSSRYLVKRTGEKVFLECVQDMDHENMFWYRQDPGLGLRLIYFSYDVKMKEKGDIPEGYSVSREKKERFSLILESASTNQTSMYLCASSFRQGAINEQFFGPGTRLTVL.